The 18 T cell receptor beta chains presented below share a single source sample, sequenced in a study of T-cell reconstitution after alpha-beta-depleted transplantation in children. Unique molecular identifiers were incorporated during preparation of the TCRbeta library. Via MiXCR, TCRdb re-called the PCR reads, giving one row per CDR3 protein. The table has about 540,000 distinct CDR3 sequences, approximately 20% seen once. The input for sequencing was PBMCs from the stem cell graft donor, taken from the stem cell graft. These receptor sequences come from a human donor who donated a stem cell graft to a child with acute lymphoblastic leukemia.

J is TRBJ2-7 and V is TRBV30; 10 bases are a match to TRBD2. The CDR3 extends over 12 amino acids. With 4 bases clipped from V and 6 bases from J, the junction kept 3 bases outside the gene matches. The V gene's germline CDR1 is GTSNPN and CDR2 SVGIG (reference sequence). Written as DNA, the CDR3 is TGTGCCTGGACAGCGGGAGGGCGCGAGCAGTACTTC. Residues: CAWTAGGREQYF.

The chain has TRBV29-1 and TRBJ2-1; maybe TRBD2 (6 bases). This CDR3 comprises 13 residues. V lost 2 bases and J lost 8, with 13 bases in between. Germline assignment: CDR1 SQVTM and CDR2 ANQGSEA. The CDR3 sequence: CSVERREGYEQFF. The CDR3 DNA is TGCAGCGTTGAACGGCGGGAAGGGTATGAGCAGTTCTTC.

This clonotype was recorded a few times. This chain uses TRBV6-4 with TRBJ2-1, with a weak D call TRBD2 (6 bases). The CDR3 has 21 amino acids. The V gene lost 4 bases and the J gene lost 0 bases, with 28 bases spanning the gap. The germline V gene encodes CDR1 MRHNA and CDR2 SNTAGT. The CDR3 nucleotides read TGTGCCAGCAGTGTCTTTAGGAAACGGACGGGGAGGCACAGCTCCTACAATGAGCAGTTCTTC. This gives the protein CASSVFRKRTGRHSSYNEQFF.

This clonotype has more than one count but fewer than ten. The V call is TRBV10-3, the J call TRBJ2-5; 10 nucleotides line up with TRBD1. The CDR3 covers 14 residues. V was clipped by 6 bases and J by 3 bases; unmatched bases: 4. Germline V gene lookup returns CDR1 ENHRY and CDR2 SYGVKD. The CDR3 loop is CAIRGTGDEETQYF. DNA of the CDR3: TGTGCCATCAGAGGGACAGGGGATGAAGAGACCCAGTACTTC.

This chain links TRBV3-1 with TRBJ2-3; 10 bases map to TRBD1. This CDR3 has 16 amino acids. V lost 1 base and J lost 4; bases outside the gene matches: 5. Germline values: CDR1 LGHDT, CDR2 YNNKEL (reference sequence). CDR3 sequence: CASSQAGQGNPDTQYF. Written as DNA, the CDR3 is TGTGCCAGCAGCCAAGCGGGACAGGGGAATCCAGATACGCAGTATTTT.

This clonotype came up a few times. V and J are TRBV6-1 and TRBJ1-5; D is possibly TRBD1 (5 bases). Per germline, CDR1 MNHNS and CDR2 SASEGT. The CDR3 sequence is 15 residues long. The V gene lost 1 base and the J gene lost 7 bases, with 14 bases spanning the gap. The CDR3 nucleotides read TGTGCCAGCAGTGAAGAAAGAGGGGAGGGACAGCCCCAGCATTTT. It specifies CASSEERGEGQPQHF.

This clonotype was seen just once. The J gene is TRBJ2-7, the V gene TRBV6-1, with a tentative D call TRBD1 (7 bases). Trimming left V 2 bases short and J 1 base short, with 18 bases between. Germline CDR1 is MNHNS and CDR2 is SASEGT. There are 17 residues in the CDR3. In nucleotides, the CDR3 is TGTGCCAGCAGTGAATCTGTCGAGACAGGGACTTCCTACGAGCAGTACTTC. It specifies CASSESVETGTSYEQYF.

V is TRBV18 and J is TRBJ2-7, with 8 bases that match TRBD2. V shed 4 bases, J shed 2 bases, and the junction held 7 bases outside the gene matches. CDR1 is KGHSH, CDR2 LQKENI, per germline. The CDR3 sequence is 15 residues long. The CDR3 nucleotides are TGTGCCAGCTCACAAGGTCGGGAGGGCCCCTACGAGCAGTACTTC. Translating gives CASSQGREGPYEQYF.

This chain uses TRBV29-1 with TRBJ2-1, with no clear D. Germline V gene lookup returns CDR1 SQVTM and CDR2 ANQGSEA. V lost 4 bases and J 10 bases, leaving 8 bases between the germline ends. CDR3 length equals 10 residues. In DNA form, the CDR3 reads TGCAGCGTTGCTCACCTAGAGCAGTTCTTC. Translated, it gives CSVAHLEQFF.

The chain employs TRBV18 and TRBJ1-6; unclear D gene. The CDR3 is 13 residues long. Trimming shortened V by 3 bases and J by 11 bases, and 11 bases separated the two germline ends. Germline lookup yields CDR1 KGHSH and CDR2 LQKENI. The CDR3 protein is CASSPLSVAPLHF. The CDR3 bases are TGTGCCAGCTCACCCCTCTCGGTTGCACCCCTCCACTTT.

This clonotype was found a few times. This chain joins TRBV5-1 and TRBJ2-2; perhaps TRBD1 as D (5 bases). V gave up 0 bases and J gave up 4 bases, with 13 bases separating them. Per germline, CDR1 SGHRS and CDR2 YFSETQ. The CDR3 sequence is 16 residues long. The DNA for the CDR3 is TGCGCCAGCAGCTTGGACAGGCGGCTGGGCACCGGGGAGCTGTTTTTT. This codes for CASSLDRRLGTGELFF.

This clonotype was seen more than once but under ten times. CDR3 DNA: TGTGCCAGCAGCCATAGTCTCACTGAAGCTTTCTTT. Translating gives CASSHSLTEAFF. The chain has TRBV4-2 and TRBJ1-1; D not resolved. The CDR3 totals 12 residues. The germline V and J ends were trimmed by 3 bases and 4 bases, with 6 bases remaining between them. In germline, CDR1 is LGHNA, CDR2 YNFKEQ.

The CDR3 sequence: CASSELGLDVGEQFF. The CDR3 DNA sequence: TGTGCCAGCAGTGAATTGGGACTAGACGTTGGTGAGCAGTTCTTC. The rearrangement links TRBV25-1 to TRBJ2-1; TRBD2 agrees at 8 bases. The CDR3 covers 15 residues. Germline V CDR1 and CDR2: MGHDK, SYGVNS. V lost 1 base, J lost 9 bases, and 8 bases stayed unmatched.

This clonotype came up a few times. The genes are TRBV20-1 and TRBJ2-2; D uncertain. V gave up 1 base and J gave up 4 bases, with 7 bases separating them. The CDR3 has 13 amino acids. CDR1 DFQATT and CDR2 SNEGSKA come from the germline V gene (reference sequence). CDR3 in DNA: TGCAGTGCTAGAGTGGATCTCACCGGGGAGCTGTTTTTT. Its protein product is CSARVDLTGELFF.

This clonotype has just a few counts. The chain carries TRBV5-1 and TRBJ2-2; 12 bases match TRBD2. Germline lookup yields CDR1 SGHRS and CDR2 YFSETQ. V shed 6 bases and J 5 bases; nucleotides not matched to a gene: 5. This CDR3 spans 15 amino acids. In nucleotides, the CDR3 is TGCGCCAGCACCAGGACTAGCGGGGCTACCGGGGAGCTGTTTTTT. The encoded protein is CASTRTSGATGELFF.

The chain has TRBV5-1 and TRBJ2-7; weak D call: TRBD1 (8 bases). V was clipped by 4 bases and J by 4 bases, with 21 bases between them. CDR1 is SGHRS, CDR2 YFSETQ, per germline. The CDR3 length is 16 residues. The CDR3 here is CASSLNRGGPAYEQYF. The CDR3 DNA sequence: TGCGCCAGCAGCCTAAACAGGGGGGGACCCGCGTACGAGCAGTACTTC.

There are a few counts of this clonotype. CDR3 in DNA: TGCGCCAGCAGCTGGGGGCAGGGGGTGACGAACACTGAAGCTTTCTTT. This codes for CASSWGQGVTNTEAFF. This sequence joins TRBV5-1 and TRBJ1-1, with 7 bases identical to TRBD1. With V trimmed by 3 bases and J by 1 base, 9 bases remained unmatched. The CDR3 runs to 16 residues. Germline V gene data show CDR1 as SGHRS and CDR2 as YFSETQ. The full variable domain, completed using reference TRBV5-1 and TRBJ1-1, is KAGVTQTPRYLIKTRGQQVTLSCSPISGHRSVSWYQQTPGQGLQFLFEYFSETQRNKGNFPGRFSGRQFSNSRSEMNVSTLELGDSALYLCASSWGQGVTNTEAFFGQGTRLTVV.

Many counts were recorded for this clonotype. The chain joins TRBV6-1 to TRBJ2-5; TRBD2 aligns across 12 bases. J gave up 2 bases and V 2 bases, and 0 bases lay outside the gene matches. The germline CDR1 and CDR2 sequences are MNHNS and SASEGT. This CDR3 spans 15 amino acids. The CDR3 loop reads CASSELAGGQETQYF. CDR3 sequence (DNA): TGTGCCAGCAGTGAACTAGCGGGAGGGCAAGAGACCCAGTACTTC.